This T cell receptor beta chain came from a study of CD8 T cells in Susac syndrome. An amount of RNA that ranged from roughly 0.5 to 1 ug was reverse transcribed with random hexamers. One entry per CDR3 protein results from TCRdb running MiXCR on the immunoSEQ multiplex PCR reads. The table lists around 90,000 distinct CDR3 sequences, about 96% of them singletons, with around 0.62% in the top ten. J gave up 0 bases and V 4 bases, and 4 bases lay outside the gene matches. The germline CDR1 and CDR2 sequences are SGHRS and YFSETQ. There are 16 residues in the CDR3. Input material: CD8+ T cells from PBMCs. This clonotype originated in a human donor with Susac syndrome. The chain carries TRBV5-1 and TRBJ2-6, with 7 bases aligning to TRBD1. The CDR3 coding sequence is TGCGCCAGCAGCACGGGACAGTTCTCTGGGGCCAACGTCCTGACTTTC. Amino acids: CASSTGQFSGANVLTF.